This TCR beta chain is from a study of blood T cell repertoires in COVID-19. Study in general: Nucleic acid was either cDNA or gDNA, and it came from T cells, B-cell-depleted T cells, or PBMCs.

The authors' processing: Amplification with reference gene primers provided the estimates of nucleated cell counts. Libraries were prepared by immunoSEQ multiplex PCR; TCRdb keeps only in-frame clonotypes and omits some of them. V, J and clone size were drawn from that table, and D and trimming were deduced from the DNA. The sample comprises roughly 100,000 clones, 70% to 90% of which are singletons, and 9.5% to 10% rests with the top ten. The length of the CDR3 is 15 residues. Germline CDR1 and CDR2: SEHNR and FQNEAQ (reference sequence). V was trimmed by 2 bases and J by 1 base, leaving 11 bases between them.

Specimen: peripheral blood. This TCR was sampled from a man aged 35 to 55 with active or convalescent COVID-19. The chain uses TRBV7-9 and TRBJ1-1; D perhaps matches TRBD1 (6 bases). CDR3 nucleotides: TGTGCCAGCAGCTTACGGGCGGGGGCGAACACTGAAGCTTTCTTT. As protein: CASSLRAGANTEAFF. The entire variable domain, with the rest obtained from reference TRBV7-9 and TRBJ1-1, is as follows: DTGVSQNPRHKITKRGQNVTFRCDPISEHNRLYWYRQTLGQGPEFLTYFQNEAQLEKSRLLSDRFSAERPKGSFSTLEIQRTEQGDSAMYLCASSLRAGANTEAFFGQGTRLTVV.